A selection of T cell receptor beta chains follows, all from one sample in a study of regulatory T cells in long-lasting Graves disease. One entry per CDR3 protein, called by TCRdb with MiXCR from the multiplex PCR reads. Of under 300,000 distinct CDR3 sequences in the sample, 15% to 20% were seen once. These data are also associated with another study on T cells in Graves' hyperthyroidism and ophthalmopathy.

Sequenced material: peripheral blood mononuclear cells (PBMCs), taken at new diagnosis, from a patient treated with antithyroid drugs. The receptors here all came from a woman aged 25 to 45 with Graves disease. CDR3s include the opening cysteine and the closing phenylalanine or tryptophan. The D gene is left open where the match is weak. Size is stated for part of the rows, as once, few or many counts, or as a class when the clone is expanded.

d_gene | j_gene | v_gene | abundance | CDR3nt | CDR3aa
- | TRBJ1-1 | TRBV20-1 | - | TGCAGTGCTACGGACAGACTGAACACTGAAGCTTTCTTT | CSATDRLNTEAFF
TRBD1 | TRBJ1-4 | TRBV20-1 | many | TGCAGTGCTAGAGATCCAGGGGGAGGGGGTGAAAAACTGTTTTTT | CSARDPGGGGEKLFF
- | TRBJ1-5 | TRBV3-1 | many | TGTGCCAGCAGCCAAGGGTCTCCCCTTAATCAGCCCCAGCATTTT | CASSQGSPLNQPQHF
- | TRBJ1-2 | TRBV27 | many | TGTGCCAGCAGTTTGGGATCCGGGACCACGGGCTACACCTTC | CASSLGSGTTGYTF
- | TRBJ1-4 | TRBV29-1 | many | TGCAGCGTCGTCGCCCCGGGAAGTAATGAAAAACTGTTTTTT | CSVVAPGSNEKLFF
- | TRBJ1-1 | TRBV9 | few | TGTGCCAGCAATCCTGGTGGGACTGAAGCTTTCTTT | CASNPGGTEAFF
- | TRBJ1-2 | TRBV5-1 | many | TGCGCCAGCAGCTTGTCAGCAGGCAGTTATGGCTACACCTTC | CASSLSAGSYGYTF
- | TRBJ2-7 | TRBV6-1 | many | TGTGCCAGCAGCGACTACTACGAGCAGTACTTC | CASSDYYEQYF
- | TRBJ2-1 | TRBV4-2 | many | TGTGCCAGCAGCCAAGAACAACGTATGGATGAGCAGTTCTTC | CASSQEQRMDEQFF
- | TRBJ2-3 | TRBV9 | many | TGTGCCAGCAGCGTAGCGGATGCATCAGATACGCAGTATTTT | CASSVADASDTQYF
TRBD2 | TRBJ2-1 | TRBV6-1 | many | TGTGCCAGCAATACCGGGACTAGCGGGGTTAGCTCCTACAATGAGCAGTTCTTC | CASNTGTSGVSSYNEQFF
TRBD2 | TRBJ2-1 | TRBV6-2/TRBV6-3 | many | TGTGCCAGCAGCTCCAGACTAGCAACTTCCTACAATGAGCAGTTCTTC | CASSSRLATSYNEQFF
- | TRBJ1-1 | TRBV20-1 | many | TGCAGTGCTCCCTCCGCAGGAGGCAACACTGAAGCTTTCTTT | CSAPSAGGNTEAFF
- | TRBJ1-1 | TRBV20-1 | many | TGCAGTGCTAGAGCTGGACGGTCGAACACTGAAGCTTTCTTT | CSARAGRSNTEAFF
- | TRBJ1-4 | TRBV12-3/TRBV12-4 | many | TGTGCCAGCAGAATGGAGGGCTCTAATGAAAAACTGTTTTTT | CASRMEGSNEKLFF
TRBD2 | TRBJ2-5 | TRBV7-2 | many | TGTGCCAGCAGCTTAATGCGGGGGACAGAGACCCAGTACTTC | CASSLMRGTETQYF
- | TRBJ2-2 | TRBV19 | many | TGTGCCAGTAGTATGTGGGCTGCGAACACCGGGGAGCTGTTTTTT | CASSMWAANTGELFF